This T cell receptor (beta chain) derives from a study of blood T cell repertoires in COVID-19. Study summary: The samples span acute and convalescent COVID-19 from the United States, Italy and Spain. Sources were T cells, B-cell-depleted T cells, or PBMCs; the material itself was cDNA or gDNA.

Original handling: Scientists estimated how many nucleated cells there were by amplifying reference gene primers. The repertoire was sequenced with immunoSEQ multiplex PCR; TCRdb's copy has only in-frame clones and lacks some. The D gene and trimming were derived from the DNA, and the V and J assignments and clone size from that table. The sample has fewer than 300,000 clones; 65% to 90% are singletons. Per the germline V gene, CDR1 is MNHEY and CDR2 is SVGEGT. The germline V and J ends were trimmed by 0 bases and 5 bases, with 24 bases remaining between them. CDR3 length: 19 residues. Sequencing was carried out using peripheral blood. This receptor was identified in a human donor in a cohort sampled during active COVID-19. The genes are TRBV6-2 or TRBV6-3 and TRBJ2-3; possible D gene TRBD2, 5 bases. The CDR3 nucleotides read TGTGCCAGCAGTTACTCAGCTCGAACGGGTCTAGCCGCGAGAGATACGCAGTATTTT. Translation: CASSYSARTGLAARDTQYF.